A single sample is the source of the 10 T cell receptor beta chains below, sequenced in a study of cytomegalovirus exposure and HLA in healthy donors. PCR employed 60 Vbeta and 13 Jbeta primers. TCRdb's copy holds only in-frame clones and misses some; the assay was immunoSEQ multiplex PCR. The sample's table shows tens of thousands of clones. The material sequenced was PBMCs. These receptors were collected from a female donor in good health and CMV-seropositive.

The CDR3 DNA sequence: TGCGCCAGCAGCTTGGGACTAGCGGGAGAGACAGATACGCAGTATTTT. It specifies CASSLGLAGETDTQYF. The chain employs TRBV5-1 and TRBJ2-3; TRBD2 aligns across 12 bases. The CDR3 length is 16 residues. The germline V gene has CDR1 SGHRS and CDR2 YFSETQ. J gave up 3 bases and V 0 bases, and 2 bases lay outside the gene matches.

The chain joins TRBV6-5 to TRBJ1-4; D is undetermined. Germline CDR1 MNHEY, CDR2 SVGAGI. This CDR3 is built from 16 residues. V shed 2 bases and J shed 3 bases, with 13 bases lying between them. CDR3 bases: TGTGCCAGCAGTTACCCCTGGGAGGCCCCTAATGAAAAACTGTTTTTT. Its translation is CASSYPWEAPNEKLFF.

This chain uses TRBV2 with TRBJ1-5; 9 bases match TRBD1. This CDR3 has 19 residues. Trimming cost V 4 bases and J 0 bases; bases outside gene matches: 13. CDR1 SNHLY and CDR2 FYNNEI come from the germline V gene. CDR3 nucleotide sequence: TGTGCCAGCAGTGCCCCACGGACAGGGGTTTTGGGTAGCAATCAGCCCCAGCATTTT. Translation gives CASSAPRTGVLGSNQPQHF.

The chain combines TRBV4-1 with TRBJ1-4, with TRBD1 identical over 10 bases. Germline trimming cut 4 bases from V and 8 bases from J; bases unmatched to any gene: 7. Germline values: CDR1 MGHRA, CDR2 YSYEKL. The CDR3 covers 15 residues. CDR3 in amino acids: CASSRTGTGVEKLFF. As DNA, the CDR3 is TGCGCCAGCAGCCGGACCGGGACAGGGGTCGAAAAACTGTTTTTT.

A word on this clone: The germline gene is not matched at one end of the junction; a read error may be the cause. The chain carries TRBV29-1 and TRBJ2-3, with 7 bases that match TRBD1. The CDR3 runs 16 residues. The germline CDR1 and CDR2 sequences are SQVTM and ANQGSEA. The CDR3 DNA follows: TGCAGCGGTGAAGATCTTGCGACAGGGAGCACAGATACGCAGTATTTT. Translated: CSGEDLATGSTDTQYF.

The chain links TRBV21-1 to TRBJ2-1; the tabulated D call, TRBD2, remains unverified against the DNA. TRBV21-1 is tagged as a pseudogene. The length of the CDR3 is 15 residues. CDR3 bases: TGTGCCAGCAGCGGCCGCGGGAGCCATGCGGATGAGCAGTTCTTC. Amino acids: CASSGRGSHADEQFF.

The chain is built from TRBV6-5 and TRBJ2-7; 7 bases fit TRBD1. Losses at the gene ends were 6 bases for V and 3 bases for J; bases not matched to a gene: 5. The CDR3 is 13 amino acids. Germline V gene lookup returns CDR1 MNHEY and CDR2 SVGAGI. The CDR3 loop is CASSSGQDYEQYF. The CDR3 coding sequence is TGTGCCAGCAGCTCCGGACAGGACTACGAGCAGTACTTC.

The rearrangement uses TRBV29-1 and TRBJ1-5; no reliable D call. The V end lost 6 bases, the J end lost 4 bases, and 10 bases lay between the germline ends. From germline, CDR1 is SQVTM and CDR2 ANQGSEA. The CDR3 length is 12 residues. CDR3 nucleotides: TGCAGCGTGGGAGAACCAAATCAGCCCCAGCATTTT. It yields the protein CSVGEPNQPQHF.

This CDR3 reads CSDVQGPNYGYTF. CDR3 in DNA: TGCAGCGATGTACAGGGCCCTAACTATGGCTACACCTTC. The chain joins TRBV29-1 to TRBJ1-2; TRBD1 is a possible D gene (6 bases). There are 13 residues in the CDR3. CDR1 and CDR2 (germline): SQVTM, ANQGSEA. The germline V and J ends were trimmed by 7 bases and 0 bases, with 12 bases remaining between them.

The CDR3 DNA reads TGTGCCAGCAGCTCCCGGGACAGGGGGCCGAACACTGAAGCTTTCTTT. It yields the protein CASSSRDRGPNTEAFF. The J gene is TRBJ1-1, the V gene TRBV5-4; 12 bases align to TRBD1. Unmatched junction bases numbered 4, after V lost 3 bases and J lost 1 base. The germline V gene encodes CDR1 SGHNT and CDR2 YYREEE (reference sequence). This CDR3 spans 16 amino acids.